This T cell receptor (beta chain) was recorded in a study of beta chain features in type 1 diabetes. Study-wide findings and caveats: Among patients, naive, central memory and Treg TCRB repertoires appeared more similar than among healthy donors. Shorter TCRB CDR3s, moderately but significantly so, marked every one of the four CD4+ subsets in Type 1 diabetes patients.

Once sorted, every population was more than 98% pure. Expressed TCRB transcripts were sequenced after all isolated RNA was converted to cDNA. Method: immunoSEQ multiplex PCR; TCRdb's copy keeps in-frame clones and lacks some. The sample comprises about 650,000 clones, roughly an eighth of which are singletons, and approximately 0.11% rests with the top ten. Remarks on this clone: The antigen is not known. Other nucleotide sequences in the sample specify the same CDR3.

The CDR3 is made up of 14 amino acids. CDR1 is MNHEY and CDR2 is SVGAGI in the germline V gene. Trimming cost V 0 bases and J 2 bases, with 7 bases left between them. The sequenced sample was naive CD4+ T cells from blood. This clonotype was obtained from a man aged 25 to 40 with type 1 diabetes. The rearrangement uses TRBV6-5 and TRBJ1-2; the D is unclear. This chain's CDR3 is CASSYSTGNYGYTF. CDR3 bases: TGTGCCAGCAGTTACTCGACCGGCAACTATGGCTACACCTTC.